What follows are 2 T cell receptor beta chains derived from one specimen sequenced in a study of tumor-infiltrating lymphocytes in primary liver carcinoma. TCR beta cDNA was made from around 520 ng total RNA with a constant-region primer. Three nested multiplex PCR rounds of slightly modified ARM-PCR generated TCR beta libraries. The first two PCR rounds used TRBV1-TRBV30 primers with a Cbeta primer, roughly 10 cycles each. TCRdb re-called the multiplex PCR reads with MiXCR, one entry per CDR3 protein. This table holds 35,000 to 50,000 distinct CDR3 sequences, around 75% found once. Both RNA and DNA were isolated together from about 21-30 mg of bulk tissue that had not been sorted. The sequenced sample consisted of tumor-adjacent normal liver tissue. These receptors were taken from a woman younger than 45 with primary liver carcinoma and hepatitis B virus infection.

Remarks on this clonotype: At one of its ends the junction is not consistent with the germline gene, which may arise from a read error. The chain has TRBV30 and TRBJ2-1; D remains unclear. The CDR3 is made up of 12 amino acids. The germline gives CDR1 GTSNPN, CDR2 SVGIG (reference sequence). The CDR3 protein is CASSDSYNEQFF. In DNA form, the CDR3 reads TGCGCCAGCTCCGACTCCTACAATGAGCAGTTCTTC.

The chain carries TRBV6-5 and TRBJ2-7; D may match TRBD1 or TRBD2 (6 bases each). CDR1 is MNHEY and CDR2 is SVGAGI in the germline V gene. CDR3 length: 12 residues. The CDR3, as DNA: TGTACCAGCAGTCGACTAGGGGGTGAGCAGTACGTC. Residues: CTSSRLGGEQYV.